The clone carrying this T cell receptor beta chain was seen only a few times. The data belong to a study of human T cells and chemical hapten exposure. The overall study: For the roughly 23-week duration of the study, patients were given weekly doses of diphenylcyclopropenone on the scalp. Variability of per-sample TCR yields stemmed mainly from small differences in pooled library volume. Predominantly women, the patients had alopecia areata, totalis or universalis.

TCRdb re-called the RACE reads with MiXCR, one entry per CDR3 protein. Here the sample spans more than 30,000 distinct CDR3 sequences, 5% to 8% being singletons. Germline loops: CDR1 WSHSY, CDR2 SAAADI. V was cut by 5 bases and J by 1 base, with 17 bases left in between. The CDR3 is made up of 17 amino acids. Stated time point: patch test 1, 2 weeks after DPC sensitization. The treatment is: therapeutic diphenylcyclopropenone sensitization with weekly scalp DPC. Total RNA was isolated from unfractionated whole blood. This sequence joins TRBV10-2 and TRBJ2-2; D possibly corresponds to TRBD2 (6 bases). This clonotype was sampled from a woman aged 30 to 39 with alopecia areata. Some clones in this sample may be carry-over from other donors' samples. The sequencing here drew on whole blood, taken in connection with sensitization to the hapten diphenylcyclopropenone (DPC). CDR3 protein: CASSRGLPTMNTGELFF. The CDR3 nucleotides read TGCGCCAGCAGTAGGGGACTCCCGACTATGAACACCGGGGAGCTGTTTTTT.